The rows below give T cell receptor beta chains drawn from one sample of a study of blood T cell repertoires in COVID-19. Data came from immunoSEQ multiplex PCR; TCRdb stores just in-frame clones and leaves some out. The table shows 390,000 or so clones, with 85% to 90% occurring only once. The source material was PBMCs or T cells enriched from blood (not recorded which). These receptors all stem from a young man who had recovered from COVID-19. Both conserved end residues are part of each CDR3. A D gene is named only where the DNA matches it firmly. A clone size is listed for some rows: how often the clone was seen (once, few, many), or a class if it is expanded.

clone size	J gene	D gene	V gene	CDR3 length	CDR3 DNA	CDR3 protein
.	TRBJ2-7	TRBD1	TRBV11-3	15	TGTGCCAGCAGTCCAGGACAGGCCAATCCCTACGAGCAGTACTTC	CASSPGQANPYEQYF
.	TRBJ1-2	.	TRBV21-1	12	TGTGCCAGCGGCAGGGGGCAAGATGGCTACACCTTC	CASGRGQDGYTF
.	TRBJ1-5	TRBD1	TRBV30	13	TGTGCCTGGAGTCGACAGGGAAATCAGCCCCAGCATTTT	CAWSRQGNQPQHF
.	TRBJ1-1	.	TRBV29-1	14	TGCAGCGTTGATGGCACTACAAGTTACACTGAAGCTTTCTTT	CSVDGTTSYTEAFF
.	TRBJ2-1	.	TRBV21-1	16	TGTGCCAGCAGCAAAGTAAAGGGGACAGGGATGAATGAGCAGTTCTTC	CASSKVKGTGMNEQFF
.	TRBJ2-1	.	TRBV29-1	11	TGCAGCGTTGTTTGGCTCCATGAGCAGTTCTTC	CSVVWLHEQFF
.	TRBJ2-1	.	TRBV3-1/TRBV3-2	17	TGTGCCAGCAGCCCAAGGGCCTTGGGGGGGGCCTACGGTGAGCAGTTCTTC	CASSPRALGGAYGEQFF
.	TRBJ1-1	.	TRBV6-5	13	TGTGCCAGCAGTTTATTGGGGGCTGGCGAAGCTTTCTTT	CASSLLGAGEAFF
.	TRBJ1-4	.	TRBV9	15	TGTGCCAGCAGCGTAGAAGGGGGTCTGGTTGAAAAACTGTTTTTT	CASSVEGGLVEKLFF
.	TRBJ2-3	.	TRBV28	14	TGTGCCAGCAGTTTCGCCTCGGAGGCAAGTACGCAGTATTTT	CASSFASEASTQYF
.	TRBJ1-5	TRBD1	TRBV28	15	TGTGCCAGCAGTTTAGGACAGGGGTTAGATCAGCCCCAGCATTTT	CASSLGQGLDQPQHF
.	TRBJ2-1	.	TRBV27	14	TGTGCCAGCAGTTTGACAGGATGGCTCGATGAGCAGTTCTTC	CASSLTGWLDEQFF
.	TRBJ2-5	TRBD2	TRBV7-6	15	TGTGCCAGCAGCTTAGTGGCGGGGGTACAAGAGACCCAGTACTTC	CASSLVAGVQETQYF
.	TRBJ2-2	TRBD2	TRBV7-2	15	TGTGCCAGCAGCTTCGGACTAGGGGACACCGGGGAGCTGTTTTTT	CASSFGLGDTGELFF
.	TRBJ1-3	.	TRBV7-9	16	TGTGCCAGCAGCCTTCGAACGGGGGTCTCTGGAAACACCATATATTTT	CASSLRTGVSGNTIYF
.	TRBJ2-1	TRBD1	TRBV25-1	16	TGTGCCAGCAGTGAATCCCTAGGGACAGTAAAAAATGAGCAGTTCTTC	CASSESLGTVKNEQFF
.	TRBJ2-5	.	TRBV11-2	15	TGTGCCAGCAGCTTAGGCACCAGGGGTGCTGAGACCCAGTACTTC	CASSLGTRGAETQYF
.	TRBJ1-2	TRBD1	TRBV2	15	TGTGCCAGCAGCGGTCGGACAGGAGCTAACTATGGCTACACCTTC	CASSGRTGANYGYTF
once	TRBJ1-4	.	TRBV28	13	TGTGCCATCAGTCGTGGGGACACAGAAAAACTGTTTTTT	CAISRGDTEKLFF
.	TRBJ2-4	TRBD1	TRBV7-9	14	TGTGCCAGCAGTTCGACAGGGGTGGAAAACATTCAGTACTTC	CASSSTGVENIQYF
few	TRBJ1-5	.	TRBV29-1	14	TGCAGCGTTGCCACCGAGTATAGCAATCAGCCCCAGCATTTT	CSVATEYSNQPQHF
.	TRBJ2-1	.	TRBV7-3	15	TGTGCCAGCAGCCCCACGGGAACGCCAGGCAATGAGCAGTTCTTC	CASSPTGTPGNEQFF